Listed below are T cell receptor beta chains from one sample, sequenced in a study of T and B cells in COVID-19 patients. TCRdb redid the calling of the multiplex PCR reads with MiXCR, one entry per CDR3 protein. Here the sample spans approximately 4,100 distinct CDR3 sequences, 25% to 35% being singletons. Specimen: blood. The receptors derive from a human donor with active COVID-19. The donor label of this sample is uncertain. CDR3s include the opening cysteine and the closing phenylalanine or tryptophan. D genes are given only for firm matches. Clone size, where shown, is once, few, many, or a class for clones that have expanded.

CDR3 length	D gene	clone size	J gene	V gene	CDR3 DNA	CDR3 protein
16	NA	few	TRBJ1-1	TRBV6-5	TGTGCCAGCAGTTACGCGGGCAGGGGAGGGAGGACTGAAGCTTTCTTT	CASSYAGRGGRTEAFF
14	NA	NA	TRBJ2-2	TRBV12-3/TRBV12-4	TGTGCCAGCAGATGGACGGAGAAAACCGGGGAGCTGTTTTTT	CASRWTEKTGELFF
14	NA	medium-sized	TRBJ1-1	TRBV18	TGTGCCAGCTCCATCCAAAACAGGGACACTGAAGCTTTCTTT	CASSIQNRDTEAFF
16	TRBD2	medium-sized	TRBJ2-1	TRBV19	TGTGCCAGTAGTGCGGCCGGGACTAGCGGAGACAATGAGCAGTTCTTC	CASSAAGTSGDNEQFF
17	TRBD2	few	TRBJ2-2	TRBV4-1	TGCGCCAGCAGCCAAGATCGAAGACTAGCCAATGCCGGGGAGCTGTTTTTT	CASSQDRRLANAGELFF
15	TRBD1	NA	TRBJ2-7	TRBV11-2	TGTGCCAGCAGCTTAGAGGCGACAGGGGCCTACGAGCAGTACTTC	CASSLEATGAYEQYF
15	TRBD2	many	TRBJ2-3	TRBV6-5	TGTGCCAGCAGTTACGCGGGGGGGTTACCAGATACGCAGTATTTT	CASSYAGGLPDTQYF
17	TRBD1	medium-sized	TRBJ2-2	TRBV18	TGTGCCAGCTCCAATCTCCGAACAGGGGAGAACACCGGGGAGCTGTTTTTT	CASSNLRTGENTGELFF
18	TRBD2	once	TRBJ2-7	TRBV10-1	TGCGCCAGCAGCCCCGATCTAGCGGGGGAAACTTCCCTTTACGAGCAGTACTTC	CASSPDLAGETSLYEQYF
16	NA	NA	TRBJ1-1	TRBV18	TGTGCCAGCTCTACCGCGGGGGGAAGTGCGAACACTGAAGCTTTCTTT	CASSTAGGSANTEAFF
15	NA	medium-sized	TRBJ2-7	TRBV5-6	TGTGCCAGCAGCTTCGTCCCGGACCTTGCCTACGAGCAGTACTTC	CASSFVPDLAYEQYF
18	TRBD1	NA	TRBJ2-5	TRBV10-3	TGTGCCATCAGGCGGGGACAGGGAGATGTGGGGAGGCAAGAGACCCAGTACTTC	CAIRRGQGDVGRQETQYF
16	NA	NA	TRBJ2-2	TRBV6-6	TGTGCCAGCGGTTACTCTGGGTGGGGGAACACCGGGGAGCTGTTTTTT	CASGYSGWGNTGELFF
14	NA	few	TRBJ2-5	TRBV7-2	TGTGCCAGCTCTGGAGCGCCTTCCGGGGAGACCCAGTACTTC	CASSGAPSGETQYF
13	NA	few	TRBJ1-5	TRBV6-5	TGTGCCAGCAAAGGGGGATACAATCAGCCCCAGCATTTT	CASKGGYNQPQHF
17	TRBD1	NA	TRBJ1-5	TRBV10-3	TGTGCCATCAGTGAGTCCCCCGACAGGGAGGTGGGTCAGCCCCAGCATTTT	CAISESPDREVGQPQHF
15	NA	medium-sized	TRBJ2-1	TRBV19	TGTGCCAGTAGTATAGCCTACAGGGTATACAATGAGCAGTTCTTC	CASSIAYRVYNEQFF
12	NA	medium-sized	TRBJ2-6	TRBV12-3/TRBV12-4	TGTGCCAGCAGTTTTGGGGCCAACGTCCTGACTTTC	CASSFGANVLTF
15	NA	NA	TRBJ1-1	TRBV5-1	TGCGCCAGCAGCTTGGCAGCAGGCAAGGGGACTGAAGCTTTCTTT	CASSLAAGKGTEAFF
13	NA	medium-sized	TRBJ2-5	TRBV27	TGTGCCAGCAGTTTAGTAGCGGAAGAGACCCAGTACTTC	CASSLVAEETQYF
12	TRBD1	NA	TRBJ1-2	TRBV6-5	TGCGCCAGCAGTGAGGGGACAGAAGACTACACCTTC	CASSEGTEDYTF
15	NA	medium-sized	TRBJ1-4	TRBV18	TGTGCCAGCTCTCAATATCGTAAGGACAGAGAAAAACTGTTTTTT	CASSQYRKDREKLFF
17	TRBD1	few	TRBJ1-1	TRBV12-3/TRBV12-4	TGTGCCAGTAGCCAGACAGGGAGAGGGCTCTTGAACACTGAAGCTTTCTTT	CASSQTGRGLLNTEAFF
14	TRBD1	many	TRBJ1-5	TRBV18	TGTGCCAGCTCCACCGGGACAGGAGGTCAGCCCCAGCATTTT	CASSTGTGGQPQHF
13	NA	medium-sized	TRBJ2-5	TRBV29-1	TGCAGCGTCCCCGGAGGAGGCCAAGAGACCCAGTACTTC	CSVPGGGQETQYF
15	TRBD1	NA	TRBJ2-1	TRBV5-6	TGTGCCAGCAGCCTCCGGGACAGGGGAATCGATGAGCAGTTCTTC	CASSLRDRGIDEQFF
13	NA	medium-sized	TRBJ1-4	TRBV15	TGTGCCACCAGCCGGACATATAATGAAAAACTGTTTTTT	CATSRTYNEKLFF
14	TRBD2	NA	TRBJ2-7	TRBV6-5	TGTGCCAGCAGTTTCCCGGGACTAGCGGGGGAGCAGTACTTC	CASSFPGLAGEQYF
16	TRBD1	NA	TRBJ2-2	TRBV5-1	TGCGCCAGCAGCTTGGAACCAGGGGGCCTCACCGGGGAGCTGTTTTTT	CASSLEPGGLTGELFF
15	TRBD2	NA	TRBJ2-3	TRBV20-1	TGCAGTGCTGGTTTGGGGAGCGGGGGCACAGATACGCAGTATTTT	CSAGLGSGGTDTQYF
16	NA	NA	TRBJ1-3	TRBV5-1	TGCGCCAGCAGCGTGGAGGGCCCCTACTCTGGAAACACCATATATTTT	CASSVEGPYSGNTIYF
14	TRBD1	NA	TRBJ1-2	TRBV20-1	TGCAGTGCCATTCACTCGGGACAGGGCGATGGCTACACCTTC	CSAIHSGQGDGYTF
14	NA	NA	TRBJ1-1	TRBV5-6	TGCGCCAGCACCCAGGGTCGGGGGGACACTGAAGCTTTCTTT	CASTQGRGDTEAFF
16	TRBD1	medium-sized	TRBJ2-3	TRBV5-6	TGTGCCAGCAGCACGGGACAGCCAGTTACCACAGATACGCAGTATTTT	CASSTGQPVTTDTQYF
17	TRBD1	medium-sized	TRBJ1-6	TRBV6-5	TGTGCCAGCAGTTACGGAACGAACAGGGGGTCTAATTCACCCCTCCACTTT	CASSYGTNRGSNSPLHF
15	NA	medium-sized	TRBJ2-2	TRBV5-4	TGTGCCAGCAGCTTGGGGGGACTGAACACCGGGGAGCTGTTTTTT	CASSLGGLNTGELFF
14	TRBD1	large	TRBJ2-7	TRBV6-1	TGTGCCAGCAGCGGAACAGGGGGTCGGAACGAGCAGTACTTC	CASSGTGGRNEQYF
17	NA	medium-sized	TRBJ2-2	TRBV18	TGTGCCAGCTCACCTCCAAGCCCCCTGGGATACACCGGGGAGCTGTTTTTT	CASSPPSPLGYTGELFF
14	NA	few	TRBJ2-7	TRBV7-9	TGTGCCAGCAGCTTAAGGGACGGAGCCTACGAGCAGTACTTC	CASSLRDGAYEQYF
14	TRBD1	medium-sized	TRBJ2-1	TRBV19	TGTGCCAGTATTGGGGACAGGGGTATCAATGAGCAGTTCTTC	CASIGDRGINEQFF
13	NA	medium-sized	TRBJ1-2	TRBV5-5	TGTGCCAGCAGCTTGATCGGGGACTATGGCTACACCTTC	CASSLIGDYGYTF
18	TRBD1	many	TRBJ1-5	TRBV12-3/TRBV12-4	TGTGCCAGCAGTTCAGGGGACAGCCGAAGGGTGATCCTACAGCCCCAGCATTTT	CASSSGDSRRVILQPQHF
12	NA	few	TRBJ1-2	TRBV11-2	TGTGCCAGCAGCGCGCTCGACATTCGCTACACCTTC	CASSALDIRYTF
18	NA	medium-sized	TRBJ2-1	TRBV6-1	TGTGCCAGCAGTGAAGCACGGAGGGGGTTGGCCTATGCGAATGAGCAGTTCTTC	CASSEARRGLAYANEQFF
14	NA	medium-sized	TRBJ2-7	TRBV15	TGTGCCACCAGCAGAGAGGGGCTCTCCTACGAGCAGTACTTC	CATSREGLSYEQYF
14	TRBD1	NA	TRBJ2-5	TRBV29-1	TGCAGCGTTGGCGACAGGGGGCGACAAGAGACCCAGTACTTC	CSVGDRGRQETQYF
14	NA	few	TRBJ1-2	TRBV6-5	TGTGCCAGCAGATCCCGTGGCGGACTCTATGGCTACACCTTC	CASRSRGGLYGYTF
15	TRBD2	medium-sized	TRBJ2-1	TRBV5-4	TGTGCCAGCAGCCGTCTAGCGGGGGCCTACAATGAGCAGTTCTTC	CASSRLAGAYNEQFF
15	NA	NA	TRBJ1-2	TRBV18	TGTGCCAGCTCACCGTCGGTCGTAGGCTGGGGGGGCTACACCTTC	CASSPSVVGWGGYTF
19	TRBD1	medium-sized	TRBJ1-1	TRBV5-6	TGTGCCAGCAGCTTGGACCAGGGACAGGGGACCTTCATGAACACTGAAGCTTTCTTT	CASSLDQGQGTFMNTEAFF
14	NA	medium-sized	TRBJ2-7	TRBV12-3/TRBV12-4	TGTGCCAGCAGCTCGTGGGTACTGGGGTACGAGCAGTACTTC	CASSSWVLGYEQYF
17	NA	medium-sized	TRBJ1-1	TRBV19	TGTGCCAGTAGTATGGAGACGGGGGGAACCAGGGCCACTGAAGCTTTCTTT	CASSMETGGTRATEAFF
18	NA	medium-sized	TRBJ2-1	TRBV29-1	TGCAGCGTTGAAGATTGGTTAGGATCCCGACACAAAAACAATGAGCAGTTCTTC	CSVEDWLGSRHKNNEQFF
12	TRBD2	large	TRBJ2-1	TRBV29-1	TGCAGCGTCCTAGCGGGCCTCAATGAGCAGTTCTTC	CSVLAGLNEQFF
16	TRBD1	few	TRBJ1-5	TRBV6-2/TRBV6-3	TGTGCCAGCAGTTACTCTGAAGGGGGCGGGAATCAGCCCCAGCATTTT	CASSYSEGGGNQPQHF